The rows below give T cell receptor beta chains drawn from one sample of a study of identical twins. TCRdb analysed the 5' RACE reads with MiXCR anew, one entry per CDR3 protein. The sample has around 490,000 distinct CDR3 sequences; 13% to 15% are singletons. This same sample was also part of a study on yellow fever vaccine responses in identical twins.

Sequenced material: CD4+ T cells sorted from blood. The receptors derive from a woman aged 18 to 35 in good health. CDR3s include the opening cysteine and the closing phenylalanine or tryptophan. The order of the fields is clone size, V gene, D gene, J gene, CDR3 DNA, CDR3 protein. A D gene is named only where the DNA matches it firmly. Expanded clones get a size class; other rows say once, few or many, or leave the size out.

size: few
V: TRBV20-1
D: .
J: TRBJ1-1
DNA: TGCAGTGCCACCCGCTCAGACACTGAAGCTTTCTTT
CDR3: CSATRSDTEAFF

size: few
V: TRBV3-1
D: TRBD2
J: TRBJ2-7
DNA: TGTGCCAGCAGCCGGACCAGGACTAGCGGAACTTACGAGCAGTACTTC
CDR3: CASSRTRTSGTYEQYF

size: .
V: TRBV25-1
D: TRBD1
J: TRBJ1-6
DNA: TGTGCCAGCAGACAGGGGGTCAATTCACCCCTCCACTTT
CDR3: CASRQGVNSPLHF

size: .
V: TRBV10-3
D: .
J: TRBJ1-1
DNA: TGTGCCATCAGTGCGTATATGAACACTGAAGCTTTCTTT
CDR3: CAISAYMNTEAFF

size: .
V: TRBV20-1
D: TRBD1
J: TRBJ2-1
DNA: TGCAGTGCTAGGGTCGCCGGGACAGGGGGGTACAATGAGCAGTTCTTC
CDR3: CSARVAGTGGYNEQFF

size: few
V: TRBV29-1
D: .
J: TRBJ2-1
DNA: TGCAGCGCCTCCCCCCGGCAGTTCAATGAGCAGTTCTTC
CDR3: CSASPRQFNEQFF

size: few
V: TRBV2
D: .
J: TRBJ2-2
DNA: TGTGCCAGCAGTGATTGGGGCGTCGGGGAGCTGTTTTTT
CDR3: CASSDWGVGELFF

size: .
V: TRBV5-1
D: .
J: TRBJ2-3
DNA: TGCGCCAGCTGGGATCGTCGGGCAGATACGCAGTATTTT
CDR3: CASWDRRADTQYF

size: few
V: TRBV28
D: .
J: TRBJ1-1
DNA: TGTGCCAGCAGTTTATTTAGAGGGAACACTGAAGCTTTCTTT
CDR3: CASSLFRGNTEAFF

size: .
V: TRBV6-4
D: .
J: TRBJ2-1
DNA: TGTGCCAGCAGTGCTTGGACAGTACTGAGCTCCTACAATGAGCAGTTCTTC
CDR3: CASSAWTVLSSYNEQFF

size: few
V: TRBV2
D: TRBD2
J: TRBJ2-3
DNA: TGTGCCAGCAGTGAACGGACGAGACTAGCGGGAGTGCCAGATACGCAGTATTTT
CDR3: CASSERTRLAGVPDTQYF

size: .
V: TRBV6-2/TRBV6-3
D: TRBD1
J: TRBJ2-7
DNA: TGTGCCAGCAATCCCCAGGGGGAGTTAATCTACGAGCAGTACTTC
CDR3: CASNPQGELIYEQYF

size: few
V: TRBV7-9
D: .
J: TRBJ1-2
DNA: TGTGCCAGCAGCTTTTCCTGGACTTCTAACTATGGCTACACCTTC
CDR3: CASSFSWTSNYGYTF

size: .
V: TRBV3-1
D: TRBD2
J: TRBJ2-3
DNA: TGTGCCAGCAGCCATAAGCGGGGGCTCACAGATACGCAGTATTTT
CDR3: CASSHKRGLTDTQYF

size: .
V: TRBV7-9
D: TRBD1
J: TRBJ2-3
DNA: TGTGCCAGCAGCCACAAGGGACAGGGTGGCGATACGCAGTATTTT
CDR3: CASSHKGQGGDTQYF

size: .
V: TRBV24-1
D: TRBD2
J: TRBJ2-1
DNA: TGTGCCACCAGTGAGACCGGGGGGTTCGGTGAGCAGTTCTTC
CDR3: CATSETGGFGEQFF

size: few
V: TRBV6-2/TRBV6-3
D: TRBD1
J: TRBJ2-3
DNA: TGTGCCAGCAGTTTCGGGACAGGGGTACGAACAGATACGCAGTATTTT
CDR3: CASSFGTGVRTDTQYF

size: .
V: TRBV20-1
D: .
J: TRBJ2-7
DNA: TGCAGTGCTAGAAGGGGACTTGGGGCGTACGAGCAGTACTTC
CDR3: CSARRGLGAYEQYF

size: .
V: TRBV5-1
D: .
J: TRBJ2-5
DNA: TGCGCCAGCAGCCATGGCCGGGACCAAGAGACCCAGTACTTC
CDR3: CASSHGRDQETQYF

size: .
V: TRBV11-2
D: TRBD2
J: TRBJ2-1
DNA: TGTGCCAGCTCGTTACTAGCGGATAACTACAATGAGCAGTTCTTC
CDR3: CASSLLADNYNEQFF

size: .
V: TRBV6-5
D: .
J: TRBJ1-4
DNA: TGTGCCAGCAGTTACGGGCAGTCTAATGAAAAACTGTTTTTT
CDR3: CASSYGQSNEKLFF

size: once
V: TRBV28
D: .
J: TRBJ2-1
DNA: TGTGCCAGCAGCCCCGGACCACGAACGGGCAATGAGCAGTTCTTC
CDR3: CASSPGPRTGNEQFF